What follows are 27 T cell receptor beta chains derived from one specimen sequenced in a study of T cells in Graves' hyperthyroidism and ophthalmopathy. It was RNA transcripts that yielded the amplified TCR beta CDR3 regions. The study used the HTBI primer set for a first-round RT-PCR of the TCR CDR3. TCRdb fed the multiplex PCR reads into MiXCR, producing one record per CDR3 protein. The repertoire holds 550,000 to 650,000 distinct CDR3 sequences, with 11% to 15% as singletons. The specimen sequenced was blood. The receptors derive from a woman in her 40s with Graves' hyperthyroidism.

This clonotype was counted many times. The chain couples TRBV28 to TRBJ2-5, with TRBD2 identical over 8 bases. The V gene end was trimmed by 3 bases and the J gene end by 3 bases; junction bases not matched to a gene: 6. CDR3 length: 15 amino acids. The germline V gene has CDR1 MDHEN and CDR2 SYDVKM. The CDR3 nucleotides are TGTGCCAGCAGTTTGGGGTTAGCGGGAAAAGAGACCCAGTACTTC. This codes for CASSLGLAGKETQYF. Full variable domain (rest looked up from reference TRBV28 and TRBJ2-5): DVKVTQSSRYLVKRTGEKVFLECVQDMDHENMFWYRQDPGLGLRLIYFSYDVKMKEKGDIPEGYSVSREKKERFSLILESASTNQTSMYLCASSLGLAGKETQYFGPGTRLLVL.

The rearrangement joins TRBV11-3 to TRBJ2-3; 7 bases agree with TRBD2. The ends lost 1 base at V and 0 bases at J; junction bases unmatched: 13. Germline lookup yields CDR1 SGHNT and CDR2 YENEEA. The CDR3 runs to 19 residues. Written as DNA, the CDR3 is TGTGCCAGCAGCTTAGTAGTTTATTTAGGCGGGAGCAGCACAGATACGCAGTATTTT. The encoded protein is CASSLVVYLGGSSTDTQYF. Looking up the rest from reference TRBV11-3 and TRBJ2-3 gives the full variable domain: EAGVVQSPRYKIIEKKQPVAFWCNPISGHNTLYWYLQNLGQGPELLIRYENEEAVDDSQLPKDRFSAERLKGVDSTLKIQPAELGDSAVYLCASSLVVYLGGSSTDTQYFGPGTRLTVL.

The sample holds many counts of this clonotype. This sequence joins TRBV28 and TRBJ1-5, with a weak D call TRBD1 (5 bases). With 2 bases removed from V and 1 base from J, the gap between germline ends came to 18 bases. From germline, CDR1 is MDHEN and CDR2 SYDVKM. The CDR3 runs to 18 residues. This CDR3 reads CASSLRGPRASSNQPQHF. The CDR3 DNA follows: TGTGCCAGCAGTTTAAGGGGCCCGAGAGCGAGCAGCAATCAGCCCCAGCATTTT.

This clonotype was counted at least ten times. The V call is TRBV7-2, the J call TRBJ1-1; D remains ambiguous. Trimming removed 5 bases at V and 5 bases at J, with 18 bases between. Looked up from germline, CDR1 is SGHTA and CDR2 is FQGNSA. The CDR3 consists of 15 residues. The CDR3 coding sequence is TGTGCCAGCAGCCCAGGAGGACCAGGAGGGACTGAAGCTTTCTTT. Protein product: CASSPGGPGGTEAFF.

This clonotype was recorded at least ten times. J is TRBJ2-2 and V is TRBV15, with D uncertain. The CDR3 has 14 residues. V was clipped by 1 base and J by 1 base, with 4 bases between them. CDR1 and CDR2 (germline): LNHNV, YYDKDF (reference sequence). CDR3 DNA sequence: TGTGCCACCAGCAGAGCGCGGAACACCGGGGAGCTGTTTTTT. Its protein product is CATSRARNTGELFF.

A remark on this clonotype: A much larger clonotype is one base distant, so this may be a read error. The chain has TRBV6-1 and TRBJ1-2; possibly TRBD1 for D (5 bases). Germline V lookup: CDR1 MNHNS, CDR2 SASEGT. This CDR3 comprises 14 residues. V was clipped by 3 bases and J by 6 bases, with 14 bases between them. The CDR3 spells CASSDYAGTDGYTF. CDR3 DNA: TGTGCCAGCAGTGACTACGCCGGGACCGATGGCTACACCTTC.

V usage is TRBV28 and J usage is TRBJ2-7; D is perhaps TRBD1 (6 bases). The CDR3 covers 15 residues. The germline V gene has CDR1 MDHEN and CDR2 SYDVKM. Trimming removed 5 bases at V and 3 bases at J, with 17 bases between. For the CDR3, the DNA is TGTGCCAGCAGTCCAGGGGTCTCCCCTGGCTACGAGCAGTACTTC. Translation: CASSPGVSPGYEQYF.

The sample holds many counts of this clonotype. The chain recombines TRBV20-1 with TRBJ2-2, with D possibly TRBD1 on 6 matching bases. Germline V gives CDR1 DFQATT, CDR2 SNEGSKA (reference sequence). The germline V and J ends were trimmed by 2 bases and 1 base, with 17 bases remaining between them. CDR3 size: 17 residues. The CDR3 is CSARRFGGHQNTGELFF. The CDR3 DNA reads TGCAGTGCTAGAAGGTTTGGGGGACACCAGAACACCGGGGAGCTGTTTTTT.

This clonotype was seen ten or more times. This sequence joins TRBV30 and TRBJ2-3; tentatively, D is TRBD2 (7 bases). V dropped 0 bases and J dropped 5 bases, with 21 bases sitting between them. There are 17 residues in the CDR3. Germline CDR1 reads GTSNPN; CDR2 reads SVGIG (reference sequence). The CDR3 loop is CAWSVRGGLSDGDTQYF. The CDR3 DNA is TGTGCCTGGAGTGTACGCGGGGGCCTTTCCGATGGAGATACGCAGTATTTT.

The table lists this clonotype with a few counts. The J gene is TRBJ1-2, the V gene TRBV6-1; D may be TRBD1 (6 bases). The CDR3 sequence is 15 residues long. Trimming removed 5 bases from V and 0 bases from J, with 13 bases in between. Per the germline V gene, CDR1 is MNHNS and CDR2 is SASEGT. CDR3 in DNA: TGTGCCAGCAGTACCGGGACATCGACTAACTATGGCTACACCTTC. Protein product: CASSTGTSTNYGYTF.

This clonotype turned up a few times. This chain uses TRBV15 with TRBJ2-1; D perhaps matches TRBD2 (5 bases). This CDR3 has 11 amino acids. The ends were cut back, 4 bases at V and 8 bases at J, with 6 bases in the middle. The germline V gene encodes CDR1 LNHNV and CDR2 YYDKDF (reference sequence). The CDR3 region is CATSKADEQFF. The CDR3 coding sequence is TGTGCCACCAGCAAAGCGGATGAGCAGTTCTTC.

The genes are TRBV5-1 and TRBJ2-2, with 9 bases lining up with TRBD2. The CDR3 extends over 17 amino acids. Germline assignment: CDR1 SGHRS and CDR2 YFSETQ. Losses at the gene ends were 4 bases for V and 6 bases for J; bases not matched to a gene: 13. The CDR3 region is CASSTPSSGNSAGELFF. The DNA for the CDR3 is TGCGCCAGCAGCACACCATCTAGCGGGAATTCCGCCGGGGAGCTGTTTTTT.

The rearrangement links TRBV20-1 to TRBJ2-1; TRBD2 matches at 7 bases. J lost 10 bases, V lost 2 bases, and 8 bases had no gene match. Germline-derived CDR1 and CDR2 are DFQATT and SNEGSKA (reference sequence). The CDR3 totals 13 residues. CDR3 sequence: CSARPGLLGEQFF. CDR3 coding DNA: TGCAGTGCTAGACCGGGACTACTGGGGGAGCAGTTCTTC.

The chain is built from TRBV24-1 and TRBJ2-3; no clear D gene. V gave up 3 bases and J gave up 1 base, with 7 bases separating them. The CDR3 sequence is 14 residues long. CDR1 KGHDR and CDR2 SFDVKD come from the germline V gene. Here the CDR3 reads CATSDPSGTDTQYF. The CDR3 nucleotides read TGTGCCACCAGTGATCCATCGGGCACAGATACGCAGTATTTT.

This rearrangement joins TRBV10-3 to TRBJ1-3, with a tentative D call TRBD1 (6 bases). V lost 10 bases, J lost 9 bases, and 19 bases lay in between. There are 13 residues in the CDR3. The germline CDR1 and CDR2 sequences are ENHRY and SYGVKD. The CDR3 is CATGQSLEGTIYF. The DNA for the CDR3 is TGTGCCACCGGACAGTCCCTGGAAGGCACCATATATTTT.

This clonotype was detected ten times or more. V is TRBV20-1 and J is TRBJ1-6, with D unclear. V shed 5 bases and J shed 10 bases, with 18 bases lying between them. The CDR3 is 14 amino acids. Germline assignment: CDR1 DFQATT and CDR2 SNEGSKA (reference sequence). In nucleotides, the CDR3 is TGCAGTGCTCGTAAGACGGAGTTGGGGTCACCCCTCCACTTT. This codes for CSARKTELGSPLHF.

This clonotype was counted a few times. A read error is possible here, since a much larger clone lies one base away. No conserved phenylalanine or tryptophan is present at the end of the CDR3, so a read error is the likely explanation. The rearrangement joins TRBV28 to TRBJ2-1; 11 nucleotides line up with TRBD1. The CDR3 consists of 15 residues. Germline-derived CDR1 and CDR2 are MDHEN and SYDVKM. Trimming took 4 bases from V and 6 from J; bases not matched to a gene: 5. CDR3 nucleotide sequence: TGTGCCAGCAGTTCCGGGGACAGGGGGGGCAATGAGCAGTTCCTC. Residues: CASSSGDRGGNEQFL.

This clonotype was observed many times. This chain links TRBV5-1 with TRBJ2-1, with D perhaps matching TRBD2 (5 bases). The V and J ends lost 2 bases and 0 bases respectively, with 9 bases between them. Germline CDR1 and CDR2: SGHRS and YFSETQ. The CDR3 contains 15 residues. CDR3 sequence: CASSLMGSSYNEQFF. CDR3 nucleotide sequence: TGCGCCAGCAGCTTAATGGGGAGCTCCTACAATGAGCAGTTCTTC.

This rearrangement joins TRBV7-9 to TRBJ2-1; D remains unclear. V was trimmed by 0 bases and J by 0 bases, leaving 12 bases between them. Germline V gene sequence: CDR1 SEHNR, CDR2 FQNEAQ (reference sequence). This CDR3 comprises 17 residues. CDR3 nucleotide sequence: TGTGCCAGCAGCTTAGCCCCGTCAACCAGCTCCTACAATGAGCAGTTCTTC. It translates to CASSLAPSTSSYNEQFF.

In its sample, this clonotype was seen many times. The DNA for the CDR3 is TGTGCCAGCTCACCAGAGGGGTACTATGGCTACACCTTC. It specifies CASSPEGYYGYTF. The V gene is TRBV18, the J gene TRBJ1-2; the D gene is possibly TRBD1 (5 bases). The CDR3 contains 13 residues. Trimming pared 2 bases from V and 3 bases from J, leaving 7 bases between. Germline-derived CDR1 and CDR2 are KGHSH and LQKENI.

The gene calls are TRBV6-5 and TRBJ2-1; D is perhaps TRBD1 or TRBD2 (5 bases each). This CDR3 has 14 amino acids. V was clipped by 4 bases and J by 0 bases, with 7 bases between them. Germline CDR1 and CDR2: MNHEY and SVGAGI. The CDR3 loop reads CASSWGSSYNEQFF. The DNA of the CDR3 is TGTGCCAGCAGTTGGGGGAGCTCCTACAATGAGCAGTTCTTC.

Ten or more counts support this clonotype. The CDR3 DNA sequence: TGTGCCAGCACCGGACCCGGCCTCAAGGGGGATCAGCCCCAGCATTTT. Translation: CASTGPGLKGDQPQHF. The chain links TRBV28 to TRBJ1-5, with a weak D call TRBD1 (6 bases). The CDR3 contains 16 residues. The germline gives CDR1 MDHEN, CDR2 SYDVKM. V was pared by 7 bases and J by 5 bases, with 21 bases between.

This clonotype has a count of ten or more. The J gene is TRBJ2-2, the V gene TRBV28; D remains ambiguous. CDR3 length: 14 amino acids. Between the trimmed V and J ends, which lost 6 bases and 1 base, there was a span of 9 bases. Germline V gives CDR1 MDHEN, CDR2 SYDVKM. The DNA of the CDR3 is TGTGCCAGCAGGGGCAGCCAGAACACCGGGGAGCTGTTTTTT. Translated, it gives CASRGSQNTGELFF.

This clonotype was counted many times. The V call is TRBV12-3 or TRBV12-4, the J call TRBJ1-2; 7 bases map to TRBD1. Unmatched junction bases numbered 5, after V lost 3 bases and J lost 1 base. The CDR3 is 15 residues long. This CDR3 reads CASSFGQEHNYGYTF. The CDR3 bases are TGTGCCAGCAGTTTTGGACAGGAACATAACTATGGCTACACCTTC.

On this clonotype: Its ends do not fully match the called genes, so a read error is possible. The CDR3 DNA sequence: TGCACCAGCAGCCAAGGAACGGTCTACTACGAGCAGTACTTC. Translated, it gives CTSSQGTVYYEQYF. V usage is TRBV4-1 and J usage is TRBJ2-7; D unclear. The V gene's germline CDR1 is MGHRA and CDR2 YSYEKL. The CDR3 is made up of 14 amino acids.

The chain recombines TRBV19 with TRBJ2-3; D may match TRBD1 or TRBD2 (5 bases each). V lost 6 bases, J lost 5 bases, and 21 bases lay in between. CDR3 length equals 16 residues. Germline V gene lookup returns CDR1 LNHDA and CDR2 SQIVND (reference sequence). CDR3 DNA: TGTGCCAGTAGCCCCAGACCCCCCGGGACGGGAGATACGCAGTATTTT. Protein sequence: CASSPRPPGTGDTQYF. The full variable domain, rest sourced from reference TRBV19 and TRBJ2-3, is DGGITQSPKYLFRKEGQNVTLSCEQNLNHDAMYWYRQDPGQGLRLIYYSQIVNDFQKGDIAEGYSVSREKKESFPLTVTSAQKNPTAFYLCASSPRPPGTGDTQYFGPGTRLTVL.

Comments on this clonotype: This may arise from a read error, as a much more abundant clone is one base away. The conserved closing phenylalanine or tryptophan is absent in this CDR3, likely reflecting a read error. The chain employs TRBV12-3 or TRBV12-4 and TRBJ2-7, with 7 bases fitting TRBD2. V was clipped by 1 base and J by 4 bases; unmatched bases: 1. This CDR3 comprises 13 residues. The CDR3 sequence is CASSLVRGYEQYS. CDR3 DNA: TGTGCCAGCAGTTTAGTGCGGGGGTACGAGCAGTACTCC.